This is a list of T cell receptor beta chains from one sample in a study of preoperative IRX-2 immunotherapy in early breast cancer. The table came from immunoSEQ multiplex PCR; TCRdb's copy has only in-frame clones and leaves some out. The repertoire holds more than 25,000 clones, with 75% to 85% as singletons. This specimen was lymph node tissue, taken after IRX-2 immunotherapy. The receptors were sampled from a human donor with breast cancer. The CDR3 runs from the conserved cysteine through the conserved F or W. Each record gives: D gene, V gene, CDR3 length, J gene, clone size, CDR3 protein, CDR3 DNA. The D gene is left open where the match is weak. Clone sizes are given selectively: once, few, many, or a class where the clone is expanded.

TRBD1,TRBV5-1,17,TRBJ1-2,NA,CASSHPTGNKANYGYTF,TGCGCCAGCAGCCACCCGACAGGGAATAAAGCTAACTATGGCTACACCTTC
NA,TRBV7-6,15,TRBJ2-2,NA,CASSQVVREDGELFF,TGTGCCAGCAGCCAAGTGGTCAGGGAGGACGGGGAGCTGTTTTTT
NA,TRBV6-8,14,TRBJ1-5,NA,CASSKDGSNQPQHF,TGTGCCAGCAGTAAGGACGGTAGCAATCAGCCCCAGCATTTT
NA,TRBV23-1,16,TRBJ1-5,NA,CASSQSKAPGNQPQHF,TGCGCCAGCAGTCAATCCAAGGCACCGGGCAATCAGCCCCAGCATTTT
NA,TRBV6-8,13,TRBJ1-3,NA,CASLLNLGNTIYF,TGTGCCAGCCTACTTAATCTTGGAAACACCATATATTTT
NA,TRBV6-8,15,TRBJ2-3,NA,CASSAIQGRTDTQYF,TGTGCCAGCAGTGCAATACAGGGTCGCACAGATACGCAGTATTTT
NA,TRBV28,16,TRBJ1-2,NA,CASSFSSAQANYGYTF,TGTGCCAGCAGTTTCTCTTCGGCCCAAGCTAACTATGGCTACACCTTC
NA,TRBV11-1,14,TRBJ1-2,NA,CASSLAGQNYGYTF,TGTGCCAGCAGCTTAGCCGGTCAGAACTATGGCTACACCTTC
NA,TRBV6-8,14,TRBJ1-2,once,CASSYSFRGNGYTF,TGTGCCAGCAGTTACTCCTTCAGGGGTAATGGCTACACCTTC
NA,TRBV5-1,14,TRBJ2-4,NA,CASSDGEAKNIQYF,TGCGCCAGCAGCGACGGTGAAGCCAAAAACATTCAGTACTTC
NA,TRBV14,15,TRBJ1-1,NA,CASSKGRRMNTEAFF,TGTGCCAGCAGCAAGGGACGGAGGATGAACACTGAAGCTTTCTTT
NA,TRBV10-1,13,TRBJ1-1,NA,CASSVNRNTEAFF,TGCGCCAGCAGTGTAAACAGGAACACTGAAGCTTTCTTT
NA,TRBV19,13,TRBJ2-3,few,CASSIGLSYTQYF,TGTGCCAGTAGTATAGGACTTTCCTATACGCAGTATTTT
NA,TRBV7-5,15,TRBJ2-3,NA,CASSLSAGGQDTQYF,TGTGCCAGCAGCTTATCAGCGGGGGGGCAAGATACGCAGTATTTT
NA,TRBV19,15,TRBJ2-1,NA,CASSRSRGTYNEQFF,TGTGCCAGTAGTAGGAGTCGGGGTACCTACAATGAGCAGTTCTTC
NA,TRBV6-8,14,TRBJ2-2,NA,CASRTTGNTGELFF,TGTGCCAGCAGAACGACGGGTAACACCGGGGAGCTGTTTTTT
NA,TRBV30,13,TRBJ1-2,NA,CAWSGLQGLGYTF,TGTGCCTGGAGTGGTTTACAGGGTTTGGGCTACACCTTC
NA,TRBV18,16,TRBJ2-7,NA,CASSPTTLTHSYEQYF,TGTGCCAGCTCACCCACGACACTTACTCACTCCTACGAGCAGTACTTC
TRBD1,TRBV11-3,19,TRBJ2-1,NA,CASSQRPGQGSSSYNEQFF,TGTGCCAGCAGCCAACGTCCGGGACAGGGTTCTAGCTCCTACAATGAGCAGTTCTTC
NA,TRBV18,16,TRBJ1-3,once,CASSQLTASSGNTIYF,TGTGCCAGCTCACAATTAACAGCGAGCTCTGGAAACACCATATATTTT
NA,TRBV15,15,TRBJ2-1,NA,CATSRDVGEYNEQFF,TGTGCCACCAGCAGAGATGTCGGGGAGTACAATGAGCAGTTCTTC
TRBD2,TRBV6-7,15,TRBJ2-2,NA,CASSEAGMGTGELFF,TGTGCCAGCAGTGAAGCGGGAATGGGCACCGGGGAGCTGTTTTTT
TRBD1,TRBV6-7,20,TRBJ1-4,NA,CASSLTFPGQGKMTNEKLFF,TGTGCCAGCAGTTTGACTTTTCCGGGACAGGGGAAGATGACTAATGAAAAACTGTTTTTT
NA,TRBV10-3,15,TRBJ1-1,once,CAISESAAGGTEAFF,TGTGCCATCAGTGAGTCGGCAGCGGGGGGGACTGAAGCTTTCTTT
NA,TRBV30,15,TRBJ2-7,NA,CAWSPGLGTLDEQYF,TGTGCCTGGAGTCCGGGACTTGGTACGCTCGACGAGCAGTACTTC
NA,TRBV11-3,15,TRBJ1-1,few,CASSLDPGRPSEAFF,TGTGCCAGCAGCCTAGATCCGGGGCGCCCTTCTGAAGCTTTCTTT
NA,TRBV1,16,TRBJ2-2,once,CTSRRQRGENTGELFF,TGCACCAGCAGGCGTCAGCGGGGGGAAAACACCGGGGAGCTGTTTTTT
NA,TRBV14,19,TRBJ1-6,NA,CASSQEGSGKGSYNSPLHF,TGTGCCAGCAGCCAAGAAGGATCAGGGAAAGGGTCCTATAATTCACCCCTCCACTTT
TRBD1,TRBV19,15,TRBJ2-7,NA,CASSKGQGVGYEQYF,TGTGCCAGTAGTAAGGGACAGGGGGTCGGCTACGAGCAGTACTTC
NA,TRBV6-8,13,TRBJ1-1,few,CASSIGWNTEAFF,TGTGCCAGCAGTATCGGTTGGAACACTGAAGCTTTCTTT
NA,TRBV18,15,TRBJ1-1,NA,CASSPRSLGGSEAFF,TGTGCCAGCTCACCCCGCAGCCTGGGGGGTAGTGAAGCTTTCTTT
NA,TRBV2,14,TRBJ1-4,NA,CASDRARAGEKLFF,TGTGCCAGCGATCGGGCCAGGGCGGGGGAAAAACTGTTTTTT